The 14 T cell receptor beta chains in this list originate from one sample, sequenced in a study of beta chain features in type 1 diabetes. The entirety of the isolated RNA underwent reverse transcription, so expressed TCRB transcripts were sequenced. Repertoires were generated with immunoSEQ multiplex PCR, while TCRdb's copy carries only in-frame clones and drops some. The sample has about 200,000 clones, roughly a tenth seen once. Input material: central memory CD4+ T cells from blood. These receptors originate from a man between 18 and 29 years old in good health.

The chain couples TRBV19 to TRBJ2-2, with D perhaps TRBD1 (7 bases). Between the trimmed V and J ends, which lost 3 bases and 7 bases, there was a span of 18 bases. The V gene's germline CDR1 is LNHDA and CDR2 SQIVND (reference sequence). There are 16 residues in the CDR3. The CDR3: CASSIHQTGRNGELFF. The CDR3 coding sequence is TGTGCCAGTAGTATCCATCAGACAGGGAGGAACGGGGAGCTGTTTTTT.

This clone occurred a few times. The chain uses TRBV4-1 and TRBJ2-5, with 12 nucleotides matching TRBD2. Per the germline V gene, CDR1 is MGHRA and CDR2 is YSYEKL. Germline trimming cut 3 bases from V and 4 bases from J; bases unmatched to any gene: 6. CDR3 length: 16 amino acids. The DNA of the CDR3 is TGCGCCAGCAGCCACCGTCTAGCGGGAGGGGGAGAGACCCAGTACTTC. Translated, it gives CASSHRLAGGGETQYF.

This clone was seen more than once but under ten times. This sequence joins TRBV19 and TRBJ2-4; D may match TRBD1 or TRBD2 (5 bases each). Trimming removed 5 bases from V and 1 base from J, with 9 bases in between. Germline V gives CDR1 LNHDA, CDR2 SQIVND (reference sequence). The CDR3 covers 14 residues. The CDR3, as DNA: TGTGCCAGTAGTCCTTGGGGGGCCAAAAACATTCAGTACTTC. As protein: CASSPWGAKNIQYF.

V is TRBV6-5 and J is TRBJ2-3; D gene uncertain. CDR3 length equals 10 residues. Looked up from germline, CDR1 is MNHEY and CDR2 is SVGAGI. V was pared by 8 bases and J by 8 bases, with 8 bases between. The CDR3 loop is CASGLGTQYF. Written as DNA, the CDR3 is TGTGCCAGCGGCTTGGGTACGCAGTATTTT.

This clone has only a few counts. V usage is TRBV21-1 and J usage is TRBJ2-3; the table's D gene call, TRBD2, was not cross checked with the DNA. TRBV21-1 is designated a pseudogene. The CDR3 has 16 residues. For the CDR3, the DNA is TGTGCCAGCAGCCAAAAGAGGGCCCTGGCCACAGATACGCAGTATTTT. It is translated as CASSQKRALATDTQYF.

The CDR3 nucleotides are TGTGCCAGCAGTTATCAACAGGGCAATGAGCAGTTCTTC. Translation: CASSYQQGNEQFF. The rearrangement uses TRBV6-5 and TRBJ2-1; maybe TRBD1 (6 bases). The CDR3 runs 13 residues. Germline V gives CDR1 MNHEY, CDR2 SVGAGI. V was trimmed by 3 bases and J by 6 bases, leaving 9 bases between them.

In this sample, this clone turned up many times. The V gene is TRBV4-1, the J gene TRBJ2-1; 9 bases are shared with TRBD2. The CDR3 covers 17 residues. V shed 1 base and J 2 bases; nucleotides not matched to a gene: 6. Germline V gene sequence: CDR1 MGHRA, CDR2 YSYEKL. The CDR3 loop is CASSQGSTSGAYNEQFF. CDR3 coding DNA: TGCGCCAGCAGCCAAGGATCGACTAGCGGAGCCTACAATGAGCAGTTCTTC.

This clone was picked up a small number of times. The chain couples TRBV11-2 to TRBJ2-1; 7 nucleotides line up with TRBD2. The CDR3 loop spans 14 amino acids. The ends lost 0 bases at V and 4 bases at J; junction bases unmatched: 0. Germline values: CDR1 SGHAT, CDR2 FQNNGV. For the CDR3, the DNA is TGTGCCAGCAGCTTAGATAGCGGGTACAATGAGCAGTTCTTC. It encodes CASSLDSGYNEQFF.

At least ten counts were recorded for this clone. The chain couples TRBV7-6 to TRBJ2-1; D possibly corresponds to TRBD1 (5 bases). V lost 1 base, J lost 7 bases, and 11 bases lay in between. Germline V gene lookup returns CDR1 SGHVS and CDR2 FNYEAQ. CDR3 size: 14 residues. The CDR3 sequence: CASSLERRANEQFF. DNA of the CDR3: TGTGCCAGCAGCTTAGAGCGCAGGGCGAATGAGCAGTTCTTC.

This clone was observed many times. The same CDR3 can be traced to other DNA sequences in this sample. This rearrangement joins TRBV6-1 to TRBJ2-6, with 7 bases fitting TRBD1. The CDR3 is 15 amino acids. Germline CDR1 MNHNS, CDR2 SASEGT. V lost 6 bases to trimming and J lost 3 bases; unmatched junction nucleotides: 5. CDR3 nucleotides: TGTGCCAGCAGCCCAAACAGGGGTGGGGCCAACGTCCTGACTTTC. Its protein is CASSPNRGGANVLTF.

Only a few counts were recorded for this clone. DNA for the CDR3: TGTGCCAGCGGGGAGAGGACTAGCGGGACGCGGGAGCAGTACTTC. Translated: CASGERTSGTREQYF. V is TRBV6-6 and J is TRBJ2-7; 12 nucleotides align to TRBD2. V shed 8 bases and J 7 bases; nucleotides not matched to a gene: 12. This CDR3 region has 15 residues. Germline V gene data show CDR1 as MNHNY and CDR2 as SVGAGI (reference sequence).

To note about this clone: The sample has other DNA sequences that encode this CDR3 too. The chain uses TRBV30 and TRBJ2-3; no clear D gene. Germline V CDR1 and CDR2: GTSNPN, SVGIG (reference sequence). The CDR3 length is 13 residues. V was cut by 7 bases and J by 0 bases, with 11 bases left in between. The CDR3 nucleotides are TGTGCCTCCCTCTCCCCCAGCACAGATACGCAGTATTTT. Encoded protein: CASLSPSTDTQYF.

The V gene is TRBV9, the J gene TRBJ2-5; TRBD1 matches at 9 bases. The ends lost 7 bases at V and 4 bases at J; junction bases unmatched: 11. In germline, CDR1 is SGDLS, CDR2 YYNGEE. This CDR3 region has 15 residues. The chain's CDR3 is CASEPGQGITETQYF. In nucleotides, the CDR3 is TGTGCCAGCGAACCGGGACAGGGCATAACAGAGACCCAGTACTTC.

Turning to this clone: This likely traces to a read error, being one base from a far larger clone. The J gene is TRBJ2-6, the V gene TRBV29-1; no reliable D call. The CDR3 consists of 11 residues. Germline CDR1 reads SQVTM; CDR2 reads ANQGSEA. CDR3: CSGREANGLTF. The CDR3 region has the DNA TGCAGCGGGCGTGAGGCCAACGGCCTGACTTTC.